Below, 13 T cell receptor beta chains from the same sample are listed, as sequenced in a study of CD8+ T cells in alopecia areata. In each case, RNA was isolated and then reverse transcribed into cDNA as the sequencing template. The assay was immunoSEQ multiplex PCR, and TCRdb's table has in-frame clones only and misses some. The repertoire holds 200,000 to 250,000 clones, more than 60% seen once, with roughly 1.2% in the top ten. Regarding treatment: oral pan-JAK inhibitor, 5-10 mg twice daily. The specimen was CD4+ T cells sorted from blood, collected at approximately week 42, from a patient treated with tofacitinib. Receptors were obtained from a human donor with alopecia areata.

The chain is built from TRBV9 and TRBJ1-2; perhaps TRBD1 as D (5 bases). The CDR3 sequence is 13 residues long. Trimming pared 1 base from V and 2 bases from J, leaving 6 bases between. CDR1 SGDLS and CDR2 YYNGEE come from the germline V gene. CDR3 loop: CASSVSGNYGYTF. The CDR3 nucleotides are TGTGCCAGCAGCGTATCAGGGAACTATGGCTACACCTTC.

This chain links TRBV7-2 with TRBJ1-6, with unresolved D. The V and J ends lost 3 bases and 7 bases respectively, with 13 bases between them. The CDR3 sequence is 15 residues long. Germline CDR1 is SGHTA and CDR2 is FQGNSA. The CDR3 loop reads CASSFGFAKNSPLHF. The CDR3 DNA follows: TGTGCCAGCAGCTTCGGGTTCGCTAAGAATTCACCCCTCCACTTT. The full variable domain, its missing parts supplied by reference TRBV7-2 and TRBJ1-6, is GAGVSQSPSNKVTEKGKDVELRCDPISGHTALYWYRQSLGQGLEFLIYFQGNSAPDKSGLPSDRFSAERTGGSVSTLTIQRTQQEDSAVYLCASSFGFAKNSPLHFGNGTRLTVT.

The chain recombines TRBV29-1 with TRBJ1-1, with no clear D. This CDR3 contains 15 residues. Germline CDR1 reads SQVTM; CDR2 reads ANQGSEA. Trimming cost V 5 bases and J 5 bases, with 21 bases left between them. The CDR3 nucleotides read TGCAGCGTTCACGTAGCCACCGTCGGGTGGACTGAAGCTTTCTTT. This translates into CSVHVATVGWTEAFF.

This chain uses TRBV6-5 with TRBJ1-6; 9 bases map to TRBD1. The CDR3 spans 16 residues. J gave up 10 bases and V 2 bases, and 9 bases lay outside the gene matches. Germline CDR1 MNHEY, CDR2 SVGAGI. CDR3 sequence: CASSYGLTGGLSPLHF. In DNA, the CDR3 is TGTGCCAGCAGTTACGGCCTGACAGGGGGTCTATCACCCCTCCACTTT.

The chain recombines TRBV15 with TRBJ1-2; 7 positions agree with TRBD1. CDR3 size: 15 residues. V lost 2 bases and J lost 1; bases outside the gene matches: 4. Germline loops: CDR1 LNHNV, CDR2 YYDKDF (reference sequence). In DNA form, the CDR3 reads TGTGCCACCAGCAGAACGGGACAGAATAACTATGGCTACACCTTC. This encodes CATSRTGQNNYGYTF.

J is TRBJ1-1 and V is TRBV30, with TRBD1 as a possible D gene (5 bases). V dropped 1 base and J dropped 5 bases, with 11 bases sitting between them. Germline-derived CDR1 and CDR2 are GTSNPN and SVGIG (reference sequence). The CDR3 extends over 13 amino acids. CDR3 sequence reads: CAWSAGTGTEAFF. The CDR3 DNA follows: TGTGCCTGGAGTGCCGGGACTGGGACTGAAGCTTTCTTT.

This chain joins TRBV5-1 and TRBJ2-3; D is perhaps TRBD2 (6 bases). Germline V lookup: CDR1 SGHRS, CDR2 YFSETQ. The length of the CDR3 is 18 residues. Trimming took 0 bases from V and 1 from J, leaving 18 bases between them. DNA for the CDR3: TGCGCCAGCAGCTTGGCCGCCGGGGGTGCTAGCGGCACAGATACGCAGTATTTT. Translating it yields CASSLAAGGASGTDTQYF.

As DNA, the CDR3 is TGTGCCAGCAGCTTGGGTCCAGGGGGCGGTGGAGAGACCCAGTACTTC. It encodes CASSLGPGGGGETQYF. The chain has TRBV5-4 and TRBJ2-5, with 8 bases fitting TRBD1. V lost 0 bases and J lost 4; bases outside the gene matches: 8. CDR3 size: 16 residues. The V gene's germline CDR1 is SGHNT and CDR2 YYREEE (reference sequence). Based on the CDR3 plus reference TRBV5-4 and TRBJ2-5, the full variable domain is ETGVTQSPTHLIKTRGQQVTLRCSSQSGHNTVSWYQQALGQGPQFIFQYYREEENGRGNFPPRFSGLQFPNYSSELNVNALELDDSALYLCASSLGPGGGGETQYFGPGTRLLVL.

On this clone itself: The sample has other DNA sequences that encode this CDR3 too. The CDR3 bases are TGCAGCGTTGAGAGGCAGATGAACACTGAAGCTTTCTTT. This codes for CSVERQMNTEAFF. This chain connects TRBV29-1 to TRBJ1-1; D is undetermined. The CDR3 spans 13 residues. In germline, CDR1 is SQVTM, CDR2 ANQGSEA. V lost 3 bases and J lost 0, with 8 bases in between. Using reference TRBV29-1 and TRBJ1-1 for the parts outside the CDR3, the full variable domain is SAVISQKPSRDICQRGTSLTIQCQVDSQVTMMFWYRQQPGQSLTLIATANQGSEATYESGFVIDKFPISRPNLTFSTLTVSNMSPEDSSIYLCSVERQMNTEAFFGQGTRLTVV.

V usage is TRBV9 and J usage is TRBJ2-5; 9 bases match TRBD2. Germline CDR1 and CDR2: SGDLS and YYNGEE. With V trimmed by 2 bases and J by 9 bases, 11 bases remained unmatched. The CDR3 has 15 residues. In DNA form, the CDR3 reads TGTGCCAGCAGCGTTAGCGGGGGCGCGAATGGGGCCCAGTACTTC. The encoded protein is CASSVSGGANGAQYF. Drawing the rest from reference TRBV9 and TRBJ2-5, the complete variable domain is DSGVTQTPKHLITATGQRVTLRCSPRSGDLSVYWYQQSLDQGLQFLIQYYNGEERAKGNILERFSAQQFPDLHSELNLSSLELGDSALYFCASSVSGGANGAQYFGPGTRLLVL.

The J gene is TRBJ1-3, the V gene TRBV29-1; TRBD1 aligns across 7 bases. The CDR3 spans 13 residues. From germline, CDR1 is SQVTM and CDR2 ANQGSEA. Unmatched junction bases numbered 2, after V lost 4 bases and J lost 2 bases. In DNA, the CDR3 is TGCAGCGTTGCTGACAGGGCTGGAAACACCATATATTTT. Its protein product is CSVADRAGNTIYF.

In this sample, this clone turned up a few times. The V and J genes are TRBV7-2 and TRBJ1-5; no reliable D call. Deletions cut 5 bases from V and 0 bases from J, with 5 bases between. The CDR3 consists of 13 residues. Per the germline V gene, CDR1 is SGHTA and CDR2 is FQGNSA. The CDR3 protein is CASSKDSNQPQHF. The CDR3 DNA reads as TGTGCCAGCAGCAAGGATAGCAATCAGCCCCAGCATTTT.

The chain links TRBV5-1 to TRBJ1-2; 10 bases are a match to TRBD1. The CDR3 has 15 residues. Germline V gene sequence: CDR1 SGHRS, CDR2 YFSETQ. J gave up 7 bases and V 3 bases, and 9 bases lay outside the gene matches. CDR3 coding DNA: TGCGCCAGCAGCTCGCCGGGACAGGGGATTAGTGGCTACACCTTC. It is translated as CASSSPGQGISGYTF.